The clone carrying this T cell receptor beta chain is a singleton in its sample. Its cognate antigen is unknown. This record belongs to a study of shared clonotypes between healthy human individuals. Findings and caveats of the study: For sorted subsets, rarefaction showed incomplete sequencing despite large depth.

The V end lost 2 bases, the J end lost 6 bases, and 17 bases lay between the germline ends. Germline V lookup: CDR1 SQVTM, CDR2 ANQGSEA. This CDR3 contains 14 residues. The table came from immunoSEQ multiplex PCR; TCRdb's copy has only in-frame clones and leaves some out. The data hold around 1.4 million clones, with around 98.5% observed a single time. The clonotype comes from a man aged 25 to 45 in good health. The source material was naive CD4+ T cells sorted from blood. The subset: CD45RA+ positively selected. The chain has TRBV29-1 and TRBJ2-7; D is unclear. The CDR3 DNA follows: TGCAGCGTTGAACCCGGCCGCCGTGGTGGCGAGCAGTACTTC. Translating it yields CSVEPGRRGGEQYF.